These 30 T cell receptor beta chains originate from one sample sequenced in a study of blood T cell repertoires in COVID-19. Sequencing used immunoSEQ multiplex PCR; TCRdb keeps in-frame clones, though not all of them. Of 50,000 or so clones in the sample, roughly 89% are singletons; the top ten hold about 13%. The specimen was peripheral blood. These receptors were obtained from a man aged 60-69 years with active COVID-19.

The rearrangement joins TRBV15 to TRBJ2-1; D might be TRBD2 (5 bases). This CDR3 comprises 18 residues. Trimming left V 1 base short and J 3 bases short, with 19 bases between. In germline, CDR1 is LNHNV, CDR2 YYDKDF (reference sequence). The DNA of the CDR3 is TGTGCCACCAGCAGAGGGATGGGAGTCCCTATTAACTACAATGAGCAGTTCTTC. As protein: CATSRGMGVPINYNEQFF.

This chain connects TRBV7-9 to TRBJ1-1, with D uncertain. This CDR3 has 14 residues. Germline CDR1 and CDR2: SEHNR and FQNEAQ (reference sequence). Trimming took off 1 base at V and 6 bases at J, with 12 bases between the two ends. The CDR3 DNA sequence: TGTGCCAGCAGCTTAGACAAGATCTTTGCTGAAGCTTTCTTT. Residues: CASSLDKIFAEAFF.

This clone was detected only a few times. The chain combines TRBV6-1 with TRBJ1-5, with D possibly matching TRBD1 (5 bases). Deletions cut 3 bases from V and 7 bases from J, with 16 bases between. The CDR3 runs to 15 residues. Per germline, CDR1 MNHNS and CDR2 SASEGT. In DNA, the CDR3 is TGTGCCAGCAGTGACGGCGTGGGGCTTGGGCAGCCCCAGCATTTT. This sequence encodes CASSDGVGLGQPQHF.

Here the CDR3 DNA reads TGTGCCATCAGCCCGGACAGCCTCTATGGCTACACCTTC. This gives the protein CAISPDSLYGYTF. V usage is TRBV10-3 and J usage is TRBJ1-2, with D maybe TRBD1 (6 bases). The CDR3 loop spans 13 amino acids. The germline gives CDR1 ENHRY, CDR2 SYGVKD. V was shortened by 6 bases and J by 4 bases, with 12 bases between the two germline ends.

The chain couples TRBV24-1 to TRBJ2-7, with D possibly TRBD1 on 5 matching bases. Deletions cut 2 bases from V and 8 bases from J, with 6 bases between. The CDR3 length is 11 residues. The germline CDR1 and CDR2 sequences are KGHDR and SFDVKD. The CDR3 DNA follows: TGTGCCACCAGTGATTGGGGCCAGCAGTACTTC. This codes for CATSDWGQQYF.

V and J are TRBV9 and TRBJ2-1; TRBD2 aligns across 10 bases. CDR3 length: 17 amino acids. V lost 3 bases to trimming and J lost 8 bases; unmatched junction nucleotides: 14. Germline-derived CDR1 and CDR2 are SGDLS and YYNGEE. This chain's CDR3 is CASSANGGASGGDEQFF. The CDR3 DNA follows: TGTGCCAGCAGCGCCAACGGAGGGGCTAGCGGGGGCGATGAGCAGTTCTTC.

The rearrangement links TRBV28 to TRBJ1-2; 7 nucleotides agree with TRBD1. This CDR3 is 13 amino acids long. The germline V gene has CDR1 MDHEN and CDR2 SYDVKM. Trimming removed 4 bases from V and 8 bases from J; junction bases left unmatched: 7. Written as DNA, the CDR3 is TGTGCCAGCAGTTGGACAGGCAATTGGGGCTACACCTTC. Translation gives CASSWTGNWGYTF.

The chain is built from TRBV9 and TRBJ2-2; D remains unclear. The CDR3 sequence is 16 residues long. Looked up from germline, CDR1 is SGDLS and CDR2 is YYNGEE. The germline V and J ends were trimmed by 4 bases and 4 bases, with 17 bases remaining between them. The CDR3 reads CASSQAPQAGTGELFF. CDR3 DNA sequence: TGTGCCAGCAGCCAGGCCCCGCAGGCAGGCACCGGGGAGCTGTTTTTT.

Here the CDR3 DNA reads TGTGCCAGCAGCGAGACGGCGGGGAACACTGAAGCTTTCTTT. Translating gives CASSETAGNTEAFF. The chain is built from TRBV3-1 (or the pseudogene TRBV3-2) and TRBJ1-1; D not certain. The CDR3 contains 14 residues. The V end was cut by 5 bases, the J end by 1 base, with 11 bases between. Germline loops: CDR1 LGHDT, CDR2 YNNKEL (reference sequence).

V and J are TRBV11-2 and TRBJ2-7; D might be TRBD2 (5 bases). V was pared by 0 bases and J by 6 bases, with 15 bases between. The CDR3 runs to 15 residues. Germline V lookup: CDR1 SGHAT, CDR2 FQNNGV. The CDR3 loop is CASSLEGRTLGEQYF. The CDR3 coding sequence is TGTGCCAGCAGCTTAGAGGGCAGGACTCTCGGCGAGCAGTACTTC.

This chain joins TRBV5-1 and TRBJ1-1; D ambiguous. The V and J ends lost 4 bases and 3 bases respectively, with 13 bases between them. Germline values: CDR1 SGHRS, CDR2 YFSETQ. CDR3 size: 14 residues. Here the CDR3 DNA reads TGCGCCAGCAGCCCTTTAGCTCGGGACACTGAAGCTTTCTTT. Translating gives CASSPLARDTEAFF.

The rearrangement joins TRBV9 to TRBJ1-3; 7 nucleotides agree with TRBD1. The CDR3 totals 15 residues. Germline loops: CDR1 SGDLS, CDR2 YYNGEE. After removal of 3 bases from V and 4 bases from J, the junction contained 7 bases not matched to a gene. The CDR3 is CASSERGGSGNTIYF. In DNA, the CDR3 is TGTGCCAGCAGCGAAAGAGGGGGCTCGGGAAACACCATATATTTT. The full variable domain, its missing parts supplied by reference TRBV9 and TRBJ1-3, is DSGVTQTPKHLITATGQRVTLRCSPRSGDLSVYWYQQSLDQGLQFLIQYYNGEERAKGNILERFSAQQFPDLHSELNLSSLELGDSALYFCASSERGGSGNTIYFGEGSWLTVV.

The genes are TRBV6-5 and TRBJ2-7; no clear D. This CDR3 contains 15 residues. CDR1 is MNHEY and CDR2 is SVGAGI in the germline V gene. With 0 bases removed from V and 2 bases from J, the gap between germline ends came to 11 bases. The CDR3 DNA reads TGTGCCAGCAGTTACTCGACTGACGGAGCCTACGAGCAGTACTTC. Its protein is CASSYSTDGAYEQYF.

This rearrangement joins TRBV11-3 to TRBJ2-5, with TRBD1 as a possible D gene (7 bases). The CDR3 is 15 residues long. Germline values: CDR1 SGHNT, CDR2 YENEEA. The ends were cut back, 5 bases at V and 5 bases at J, with 18 bases in the middle. The CDR3 loop is CASSLNPTGRETQYF. The DNA for the CDR3 is TGTGCCAGCAGCCTAAACCCGACAGGGAGGGAGACCCAGTACTTC.

The CDR3 loop is CASSRGFSETQYF. DNA for the CDR3: TGTGCCAGCAGCCGGGGTTTTTCGGAGACCCAGTACTTC. J is TRBJ2-5 and V is TRBV5-6; perhaps TRBD2 as D (5 bases). The length of the CDR3 is 13 residues. The germline gives CDR1 SGHDT, CDR2 YYEEEE. The V gene lost 4 bases and the J gene lost 5 bases, with 12 bases spanning the gap.

The chain links TRBV5-1 to TRBJ2-2; 8 bases agree with TRBD1. This CDR3 has 15 amino acids. V gave up 4 bases and J gave up 6 bases; unmatched junction bases: 8. The germline V gene has CDR1 SGHRS and CDR2 YFSETQ. The DNA of the CDR3 is TGCGCCAGCAGCCCTACAGGGGGTTTTGCCGGGGAGCTGTTTTTT. Translated: CASSPTGGFAGELFF.

J is TRBJ1-4 and V is TRBV4-3, with D maybe TRBD1 (5 bases). The CDR3 consists of 15 residues. With 0 bases removed from V and 8 bases from J, the gap between germline ends came to 13 bases. Germline loops: CDR1 LGHNA, CDR2 YSLEER. CDR3 sequence reads: CASSQDLLGGEKLFF. The CDR3 coding sequence is TGCGCCAGCAGCCAAGATCTTTTGGGGGGGGAAAAACTGTTTTTT.

The V call is TRBV15, the J call TRBJ1-5; D gene unclear. The CDR3 length is 17 residues. Germline V gene lookup returns CDR1 LNHNV and CDR2 YYDKDF (reference sequence). Between the trimmed V and J ends, which lost 0 bases and 3 bases, there was a span of 15 bases. The CDR3 nucleotides read TGTGCCACCAGCAGAGATTTCGGTGCCACCTCCAATCAGCCCCAGCATTTT. This translates into CATSRDFGATSNQPQHF.

This sequence joins TRBV6-5 and TRBJ2-1, with TRBD1 matching over 7 bases. The CDR3 contains 14 residues. The V segment lost 5 bases and the J segment 4 bases; nucleotides outside the gene matches: 5. Germline loops: CDR1 MNHEY, CDR2 SVGAGI. The CDR3, as DNA: TGTGCCAGCAGTCTCGGGACAGCTTACAATGAGCAGTTCTTC. Protein product: CASSLGTAYNEQFF.

The sample holds one count of this clone. The rearrangement uses TRBV4-3 and TRBJ1-1; D is unresolved. V shed 0 bases and J shed 0 bases, with 5 bases lying between them. The CDR3 runs 14 residues. The germline CDR1 and CDR2 sequences are LGHNA and YSLEER. This CDR3 is CASSQDPMNTEAFF. The CDR3 DNA follows: TGCGCCAGCAGCCAAGATCCCATGAACACTGAAGCTTTCTTT.

The genes are TRBV4-2 and TRBJ1-5, with D perhaps matching TRBD1 (5 bases). The CDR3 totals 15 residues. The germline CDR1 and CDR2 sequences are LGHNA and YNFKEQ. V was clipped by 4 bases and J by 7 bases, with 17 bases between them. This chain's CDR3 is CASSREKGPYQPQHF. The CDR3 coding sequence is TGTGCCAGCAGCCGCGAAAAGGGGCCTTACCAGCCCCAGCATTTT.

The V and J genes are TRBV27 and TRBJ1-2; D is undetermined. In germline, CDR1 is MNHEY, CDR2 SMNVEV (reference sequence). The CDR3 spans 13 residues. Trimming took off 3 bases at V and 5 bases at J, with 10 bases between the two ends. For the CDR3, the DNA is TGTGCCAGCAGTTTGGGAGGGAATTATGGCTACACCTTC. Its protein product is CASSLGGNYGYTF.

This clone came up once. The chain's CDR3 is CATSAGGRNQPQHF. As DNA, the CDR3 is TGTGCCACGTCAGCTGGAGGTCGCAATCAGCCCCAGCATTTT. The genes are TRBV24-1 and TRBJ1-5; D is undetermined. The CDR3 runs to 14 residues. V was cut by 10 bases and J by 2 bases, with 14 bases left in between. Germline lookup yields CDR1 KGHDR and CDR2 SFDVKD.

V and J are TRBV25-1 and TRBJ2-1, with D tentatively TRBD2 (5 bases). Germline values: CDR1 MGHDK, CDR2 SYGVNS. The CDR3 runs to 14 residues. V shed 1 base and J shed 8 bases, with 12 bases lying between them. CDR3 nucleotides: TGTGCCAGCAGTGAATCCCCATCTAGCTATGAGCAGTTCTTC. Encoded protein: CASSESPSSYEQFF.

The rearrangement uses TRBV11-2 and TRBJ2-1; D might be TRBD2 (6 bases). The CDR3 has 15 amino acids. V was pared by 5 bases and J by 7 bases, with 18 bases between. Germline V gene sequence: CDR1 SGHAT, CDR2 FQNNGV. The CDR3 DNA reads TGTGCCAGCAGCCCGAAATATCTAGCGACTAATGAGCAGTTCTTC. This translates into CASSPKYLATNEQFF.

The V gene is TRBV10-3, the J gene TRBJ1-3; D possibly corresponds to TRBD1 (6 bases). The CDR3 runs to 11 residues. Germline CDR1 and CDR2: ENHRY and SYGVKD. Trimming took off 8 bases at V and 7 bases at J, with 9 bases between the two ends. The CDR3 region has the DNA TGTGCCATCGAAACAGGGAACACCATATATTTT. This sequence encodes CAIETGNTIYF.

This rearrangement joins TRBV7-3 to TRBJ1-5; possible D gene TRBD1, 6 bases. V was cut by 6 bases and J by 0 bases, with 12 bases left in between. Germline V CDR1 and CDR2: SGHTA, FQGTGA. There are 15 residues in the CDR3. CDR3 bases: TGTGCCAGCAGTTTAGGGGGGATTAGCAATCAGCCCCAGCATTTT. Translation gives CASSLGGISNQPQHF.

This chain connects TRBV9 to TRBJ2-3; 7 bases map to TRBD2. Looked up from germline, CDR1 is SGDLS and CDR2 is YYNGEE. The CDR3 covers 15 residues. V trimming: 2 bases; J trimming: 0 bases; junction bases outside the gene matches: 3. CDR3 sequence reads: CASSVWGGSTDTQYF. CDR3 DNA: TGTGCCAGCAGCGTTTGGGGGGGGAGCACAGATACGCAGTATTTT.

Here the CDR3 reads CASSFRGSSYEQYF. DNA of the CDR3: TGTGCCAGCAGTTTCCGGGGTAGCTCCTACGAGCAGTACTTC. The rearrangement joins TRBV27 to TRBJ2-7; D possibly corresponds to TRBD2 (5 bases). Germline V gene sequence: CDR1 MNHEY, CDR2 SMNVEV (reference sequence). This CDR3 has 14 residues. V lost 3 bases and J 0 bases, leaving 9 bases between the germline ends.

In nucleotides, the CDR3 is TGTGCCGGTGGACAGATGTACACTGAAGCTTTCTTT. This codes for CAGGQMYTEAFF. The chain recombines TRBV6-5 with TRBJ1-1, with D possibly matching TRBD1 (6 bases). The CDR3 spans 12 residues. V was trimmed by 11 bases and J by 3 bases, leaving 13 bases between them. Germline values: CDR1 MNHEY, CDR2 SVGAGI.